The present T cell receptor beta chain was sequenced within a study of technical replicates of blood from four donors. Profiling relied on immunoSEQ multiplex PCR, and the TCRdb table lists in-frame clones only, not all of them. The repertoire holds fewer than 95,000 clones, with nearly 95% as singletons. The germline V gene has CDR1 GTSNPN and CDR2 SVGIG (reference sequence). The CDR3 runs to 14 residues. The junction had 3 bases not matched to a gene; V was cut back by 1 base and J by 2 bases. The sequence derives from a human donor in good health. Sequenced input: T cells isolated from PBMCs. The chain links TRBV30 to TRBJ2-5; 8 bases agree with TRBD1. The DNA of the CDR3 is TGTGCCTGGAGTGCCAGGGACAGGCAAGAGACCCAGTACTTC. It encodes CAWSARDRQETQYF.